This T cell receptor (beta chain) came from a study of T cell changes during pregnancy in multiple sclerosis. TCRdb keeps only in-frame clones here, not all; method: immunoSEQ multiplex PCR. The table includes tens of thousands of clones, roughly nine tenths detected once. Trimming stripped 4 bases from V and 3 bases from J, with 19 bases between. The V gene's germline CDR1 is MNHNS and CDR2 SASEGT. The CDR3 contains 16 residues. Sequenced here: peripheral blood, sampled after pregnancy. The clonotype originates from a female donor in good health, enrolled as a control in a pregnancy study. The chain joins TRBV6-1 to TRBJ2-7, with D maybe TRBD1 (6 bases). The CDR3: CASSAPTGAIYYEQYF. CDR3 nucleotide sequence: TGTGCCAGCAGTGCCCCGACAGGAGCAATCTACTACGAGCAGTACTTC.